Ten or more counts support the clone carrying this T cell receptor (beta chain). Antigen unknown. CDR1 is MNHNS, CDR2 SASEGT, per germline. CDR3 size: 14 residues. Trimming took off 2 bases at V and 4 bases at J, with 11 bases between the two ends. These data come from a study of T cells in Graves' hyperthyroidism and ophthalmopathy. As for the study in general: The blood sample was taken at first diagnosis, before treatment began.

The CDR3 regions of TCR beta were amplified from RNA transcripts. HTBI primers were the set used in a first-round RT-PCR of the TCR CDR3. In TCRdb, the multiplex PCR reads were re-called with MiXCR into one record per CDR3 protein. There are about 600,000 distinct CDR3 sequences in the sample; approximately 14% occur only once, and roughly an eighth lies in the top ten. Study outcomes and limitations: Classification by a 13 V-J model distinguished ophthalmopathy from stable hyperthyroidism. For ophthalmopathy, model prediction preceded onset by a median 6.5 months. Researchers found most expanded thyroid clonotypes above 0.001 in blood as well.

Material for sequencing was blood. The chain links TRBV6-1 to TRBJ1-1, with D possibly matching TRBD1 (6 bases). This receptor was identified in a woman aged 45 to 65 with Graves' ophthalmopathy. CDR3 coding DNA: TGTGCCAGCAGTGAATGGCAGGGGAGCACTGAAGCTTTCTTT. This gives the protein CASSEWQGSTEAFF.